This entry describes one T cell receptor beta chain. Its target is not known. This sample was included in a study of CD8+ T cells in alopecia areata. On the study more broadly: It was 6 to 18 months of tofacitinib, and then there were 6 months off drug. Study findings and constraints: Scalp specimens additionally yield sequences from normal skin's resident alphabeta T cells.

V dropped 11 bases and J dropped 4 bases, with 17 bases sitting between them. Germline V lookup: CDR1 SNHLY, CDR2 FYNNEI. The length of the CDR3 is 13 residues. Alopecia areata patients provided lesional scalp punch biopsies and peripheral blood. Once RNA had been extracted, it was reverse transcribed into cDNA to act as the sequencing template. The table came from immunoSEQ multiplex PCR; TCRdb's copy has only in-frame clones and leaves some out. Among over 200,000 clones, roughly 57% were seen once, and the ten largest hold over 0.4%. This chain joins TRBV2 and TRBJ1-2, with TRBD1 as a possible D gene (5 bases). The TCR sequence derives from a human donor with alopecia areata. This material consisted of CD4+ T cells sorted from blood, taken at week 0. The CDR3 loop is CARAPGRSYGYTF. CDR3 DNA: TGTGCCCGGGCCCCAGGGAGGAGCTATGGCTACACCTTC. The complete variable domain, with remaining parts taken from reference TRBV2 and TRBJ1-2, reads EPEVTQTPSHQVTQMGQEVILRCVPISNHLYFYWYRQILGQKVEFLVSFYNNEISEKSEIFDDQFSVERPDGSNFTLKIRSTKLEDSAMYFCARAPGRSYGYTFGSGTRLTVV.